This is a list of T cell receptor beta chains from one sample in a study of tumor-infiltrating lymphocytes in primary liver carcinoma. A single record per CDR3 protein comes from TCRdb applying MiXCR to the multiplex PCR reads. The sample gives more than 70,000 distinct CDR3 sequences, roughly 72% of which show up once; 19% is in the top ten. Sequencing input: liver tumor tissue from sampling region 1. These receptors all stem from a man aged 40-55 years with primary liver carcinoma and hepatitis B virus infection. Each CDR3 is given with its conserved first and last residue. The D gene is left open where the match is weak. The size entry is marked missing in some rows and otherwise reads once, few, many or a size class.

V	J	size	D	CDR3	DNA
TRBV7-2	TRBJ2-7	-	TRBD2	CASSWTSGIYEQYF	TGTGCCAGCAGCTGGACTAGTGGGATCTACGAGCAGTACTTC
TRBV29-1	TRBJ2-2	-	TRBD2	CSVLAGGPAAYTRELFF	TGCAGCGTCCTAGCGGGAGGGCCCGCTGCGTACACCCGGGAGCTGTTTTTC
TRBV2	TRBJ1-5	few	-	CASSQDGQGNQPQHF	TGTGCCAGCAGTCAAGACGGGCAGGGCAATCAGCCCCAGCATTTT
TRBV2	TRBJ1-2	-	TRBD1	CASSDTGGNYGYTF	TGTGCCAGCAGTGACACAGGGGGGAACTATGGCTACACCTTC
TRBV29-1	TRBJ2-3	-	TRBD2	CSASGVRTSGRATDTQYF	TGCAGCGCGTCAGGGGTGCGGACTAGCGGGAGGGCCACAGATACGCAGTATTTT
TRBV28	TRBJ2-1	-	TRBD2	CASSPTGTSAYDEQFF	TGTGCCAGCAGTCCCACCGGGACTAGCGCTTACGATGAGCAATTCTTC
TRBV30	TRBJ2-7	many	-	CAWSPSYEQYF	TGTGCCTGGAGTCCTAGCTACGAGCAGTACTTC
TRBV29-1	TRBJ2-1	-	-	CGVERGNGQFF	TGCGGCGTTGAAAGGGGGAATGGGCAGTTCTTC
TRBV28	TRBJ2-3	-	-	CASRTAPPLTGTQYF	TGTGCCTCAAGAACGGCCCCTCCCCTCACAGGTACGCAGTATTTT
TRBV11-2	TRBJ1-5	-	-	CVSSPDGNQRVAISQHF	TGTGTCAGCAGCCCCGATGGTAATCAAAGGGTAGCAATCAGCCAGCATTTT
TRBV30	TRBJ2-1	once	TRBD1	CAWSFVTGNAELFF	TGTGCCTGGAGTTTCGTGACAGGGAACGCTGAGCTGTTCTTC
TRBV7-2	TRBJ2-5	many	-	CASSLTGVGETQYF	TGTGCCAGCAGCTTAACGGGGGTCGGGGAGACCCAGTACTTC
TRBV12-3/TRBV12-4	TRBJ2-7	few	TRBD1	CASNMGQGTHEQYF	TGTGCCAGCAACATGGGACAGGGAACCCACGAGCAGTACTTC
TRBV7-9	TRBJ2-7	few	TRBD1	CASSRSGQGVTYEQYF	TGTGCCAGCAGCCGTTCCGGACAGGGAGTAACCTACGAACAGTACTTC
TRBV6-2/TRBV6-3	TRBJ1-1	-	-	CAISRGFEAFF	TGTGCCATCAGTCGGGGATTTGAAGCTTTCTTC
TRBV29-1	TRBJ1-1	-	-	CSFGQEAFF	TGCAGCTTTGGACAAGAAGCTTTCTTC
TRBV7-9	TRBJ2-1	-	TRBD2	CASSLTSGLTGTSHEQFF	TGTGCCAGCAGCTTAACTTCGGGACTAACGGGTACGAGCCATGAGCAGTTCTTC
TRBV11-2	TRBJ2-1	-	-	CAISSRMVGSYNEQFF	TGTGCCATCAGCTCTCGGATGGTAGGTAGCTACAATGAGCAATTCTTC
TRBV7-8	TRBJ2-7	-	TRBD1	CTSRKGQGPSYEQYF	TGTACCAGCAGGAAGGGACAGGGGCCCTCCTACGAGCAGTACTTC
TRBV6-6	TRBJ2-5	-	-	CASTPLRGGEETHYF	TGTGCCAGCACCCCATTAAGGGGGGGGGAAGAGACCCATTACTTC